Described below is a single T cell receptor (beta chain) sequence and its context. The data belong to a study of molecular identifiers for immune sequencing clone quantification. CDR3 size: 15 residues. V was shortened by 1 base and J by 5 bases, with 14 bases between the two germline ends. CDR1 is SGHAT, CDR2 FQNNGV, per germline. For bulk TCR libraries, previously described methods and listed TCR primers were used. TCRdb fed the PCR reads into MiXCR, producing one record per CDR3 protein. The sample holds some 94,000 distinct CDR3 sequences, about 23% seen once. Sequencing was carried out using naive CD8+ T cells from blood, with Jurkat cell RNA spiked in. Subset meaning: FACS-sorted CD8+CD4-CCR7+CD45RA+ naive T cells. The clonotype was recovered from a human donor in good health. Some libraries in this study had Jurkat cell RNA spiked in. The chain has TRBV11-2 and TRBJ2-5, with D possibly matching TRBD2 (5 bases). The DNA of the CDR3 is TGTGCCAGCAGCTTAGGAGGAGCCTGGGAGGAGACCCAGTACTTC. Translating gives CASSLGGAWEETQYF.